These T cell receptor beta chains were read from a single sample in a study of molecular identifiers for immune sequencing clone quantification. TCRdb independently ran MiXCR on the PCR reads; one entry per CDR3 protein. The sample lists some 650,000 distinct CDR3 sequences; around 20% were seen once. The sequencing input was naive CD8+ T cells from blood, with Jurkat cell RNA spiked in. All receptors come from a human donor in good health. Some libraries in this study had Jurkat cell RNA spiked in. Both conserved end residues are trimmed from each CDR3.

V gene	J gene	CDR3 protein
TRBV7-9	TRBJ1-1	ASSLYISGTEAF
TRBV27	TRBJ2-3	ASSLKPPGTSGRTDTQY
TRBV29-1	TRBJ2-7	GVEDWRGSSYEQY
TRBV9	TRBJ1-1	ASSVGGDAEAF
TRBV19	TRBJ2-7	ASSAELAGVREQY
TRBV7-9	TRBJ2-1	ASSPRPGLGYNEQF
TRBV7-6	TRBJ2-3	ASSFHAPRTGGPGSTDTQY
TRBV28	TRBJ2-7	ASSGRTSGNEQY
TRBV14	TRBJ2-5	ASSQDLGAMIADETQY
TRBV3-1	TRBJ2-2	ASSHGWGNTGELF
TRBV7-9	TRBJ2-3	ASIIGGTDTQY
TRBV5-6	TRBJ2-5	ASSWPSGDQETQY
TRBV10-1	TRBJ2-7	ASSERSSGFSYEQY
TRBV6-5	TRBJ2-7	ASSYSLPPYEQY
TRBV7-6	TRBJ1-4	ASSSPGDRREKLF
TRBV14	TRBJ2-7	ASSQSPGQTPYEQY
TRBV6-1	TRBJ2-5	ASSEWGLAGVEETQY
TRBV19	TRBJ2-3	ASKIFDTTDTQY
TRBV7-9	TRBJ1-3	AGRTGNTIY
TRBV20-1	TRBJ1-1	SARVKGMNTEAF
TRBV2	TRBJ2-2	ASGTGVYTGELF
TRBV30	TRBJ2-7	ARSVQSSYEQY
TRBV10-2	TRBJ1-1	ASRGQGLTEAL
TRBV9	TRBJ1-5	APKPGQGTKQQH
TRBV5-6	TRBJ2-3	ASSLGLRGGAADTQY
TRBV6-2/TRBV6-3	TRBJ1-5	ASSFQGERQPQH
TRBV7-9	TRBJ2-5	ASSPEQMYQETQY
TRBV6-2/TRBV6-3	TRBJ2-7	ASSLSQTYEQY
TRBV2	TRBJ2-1	ASRRLALNNEQF
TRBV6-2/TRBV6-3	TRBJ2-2	ASSHGTSGDTGELF
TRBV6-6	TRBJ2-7	ASSYSKSRGTYEQY
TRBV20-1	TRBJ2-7	SARDQTSGRNEQY
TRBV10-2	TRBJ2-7	ASRPGGSYEQY
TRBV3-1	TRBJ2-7	ASSWSLVMYEQY
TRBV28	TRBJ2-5	ASSFDRTDQETQY
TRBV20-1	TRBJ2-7	SARGPGAFAGSSYEQY
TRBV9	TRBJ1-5	ASSGQGALTQH
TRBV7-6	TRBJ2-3	ASSLAVTAGVLTDTQY
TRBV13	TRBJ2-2	ASSLEGRPGYGELF
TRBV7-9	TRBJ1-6	ASSSAGYSPLH
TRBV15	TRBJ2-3	ATSQILGATDTQY
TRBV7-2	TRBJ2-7	ASSPGLIYEQY
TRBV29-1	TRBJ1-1	SVEAGGTEAF
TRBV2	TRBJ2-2	ASRKTLSGELF
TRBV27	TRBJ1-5	ASKLTGSNQPQH
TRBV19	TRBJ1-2	ASNLAGTGGDYT
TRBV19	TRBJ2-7	ASSGTDYEQY
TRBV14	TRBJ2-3	ASSRIADTQY
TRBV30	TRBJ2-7	AWADRGLSYEQY
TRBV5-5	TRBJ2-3	ASSLSRARVSDTQY
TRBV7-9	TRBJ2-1	ASSLAVQPYNEQF